Presented here are 10 T cell receptor beta chains from one specimen sequenced in a study of blood T cell repertoires in COVID-19. Sequencing was performed with immunoSEQ multiplex PCR; in TCRdb, only in-frame clones are kept and a portion is missing. The data contain around 700,000 clones, around 89% of them singletons. Sample: peripheral blood. The receptors stem from a woman between 18 and 29 years old with acute or convalescent COVID-19.

This sequence joins TRBV6-5 and TRBJ2-3; 11 bases are shared with TRBD2. The ends lost 4 bases at V and 4 bases at J; junction bases unmatched: 4. CDR3 size: 15 residues. CDR1 and CDR2 from the germline V gene are MNHEY and SVGAGI. The CDR3 nucleotides read TGTGCCAGCAGTTCCAGACTAGCGGGGCCAGATACGCAGTATTTT. This codes for CASSSRLAGPDTQYF.

This chain uses TRBV19 with TRBJ1-5, with 12 bases aligning to TRBD1. Trimming removed 5 bases from V and 5 bases from J; junction bases left unmatched: 10. The CDR3 covers 17 residues. Germline V gene lookup returns CDR1 LNHDA and CDR2 SQIVND (reference sequence). The CDR3 nucleotides are TGTGCCAGTAGTCCTATGACCGGGACAGGGGGCGATCAGCCCCAGCATTTT. Protein sequence: CASSPMTGTGGDQPQHF.

The V and J genes are TRBV5-1 and TRBJ2-6, with D possibly TRBD1 on 5 matching bases. V was trimmed by 4 bases and J by 0 bases, leaving 8 bases between them. The CDR3 totals 15 residues. CDR1 is SGHRS, CDR2 YFSETQ, per germline. CDR3 DNA sequence: TGCGCCAGCAGCCTGACAGCCTCTGGGGCCAACGTCCTGACTTTC. As protein: CASSLTASGANVLTF.

The chain joins TRBV10-3 to TRBJ1-3; tentatively, D is TRBD1 (6 bases). Germline CDR1 reads ENHRY; CDR2 reads SYGVKD. CDR3 length: 14 amino acids. V lost 9 bases to trimming and J lost 4 bases, with 16 bases between them. The chain's CDR3 is CAIHQGTAGNTIYF. The CDR3 nucleotides are TGTGCCATACATCAGGGGACGGCGGGAAACACCATATATTTT.

The chain recombines TRBV7-9 with TRBJ2-2; tentative D call: TRBD1 (6 bases). Deletions cut 5 bases from V and 6 bases from J, with 10 bases between. Germline V lookup: CDR1 SEHNR, CDR2 FQNEAQ (reference sequence). The CDR3 is made up of 13 amino acids. Written as DNA, the CDR3 is TGTGCCAGCAGCCCACAGGGTCCCGGGGAGCTGTTTTTT. Translated: CASSPQGPGELFF.

The chain employs TRBV9 and TRBJ1-2; 7 nucleotides align to TRBD1. In germline, CDR1 is SGDLS, CDR2 YYNGEE. The CDR3 totals 13 residues. V shed 4 bases and J 6 bases; nucleotides not matched to a gene: 6. Here the CDR3 reads CASSFTGEDGYTF. CDR3 nucleotides: TGTGCCAGCAGCTTCACAGGGGAGGATGGCTACACCTTC.

The J gene is TRBJ1-1, the V gene TRBV3-1 (or the pseudogene TRBV3-2); 9 nucleotides agree with TRBD1. V lost 7 bases, J lost 1 base, and 7 bases stayed unmatched. CDR1 LGHDT and CDR2 YNNKEL come from the germline V gene (reference sequence). This CDR3 is 15 amino acids long. The DNA of the CDR3 is TGTGCCAGCACCGGACAGGGGAGTCGGAACACTGAAGCTTTCTTT. It yields the protein CASTGQGSRNTEAFF.

This clone was detected once. The chain employs TRBV5-1 and TRBJ1-1; D gene unclear. V shed 7 bases and J shed 1 base, with 17 bases lying between them. The CDR3 extends over 15 amino acids. Germline loops: CDR1 SGHRS, CDR2 YFSETQ. This CDR3 reads CASQRGDVSNTEAFF. The CDR3 nucleotides are TGCGCCAGCCAGCGCGGCGATGTTTCGAACACTGAAGCTTTCTTT.

Remarks on this clone: Other DNA variants within this sample encode the same CDR3. The chain is built from TRBV6-5 and TRBJ2-1; possibly TRBD2 for D (7 bases). Trimming cost V 0 bases and J 6 bases, with 9 bases left between them. The germline gives CDR1 MNHEY, CDR2 SVGAGI. There are 14 residues in the CDR3. The CDR3 DNA is TGTGCCAGCAGTTACTCGAGGGGGGGCAATGAGCAGTTCTTC. Translating it yields CASSYSRGGNEQFF.

This clone has just a few counts. CDR3 amino acids: CASSAGPRESEAFF. The CDR3 DNA sequence: TGTGCCAGCAGCGCGGGACCGAGAGAGTCTGAAGCTTTCTTT. The chain is built from TRBV11-2 and TRBJ1-1; D possibly corresponds to TRBD1 (5 bases). Germline-derived CDR1 and CDR2 are SGHAT and FQNNGV. V lost 5 bases and J lost 6, with 16 bases in between. The CDR3 runs 14 residues.